The clone carrying this T cell receptor beta chain showed up just a few times. TCRdb's table, derived via immunoSEQ multiplex PCR, lists solely in-frame clones and lacks some. Of some 230,000 clones listed, about 80% are singletons. These data come from a study of blood T cell repertoires in COVID-19. Germline trimming cut 5 bases from V and 5 bases from J; bases unmatched to any gene: 11. Germline assignment: CDR1 MDHEN and CDR2 SYDVKM. The CDR3 totals 15 residues. The sequenced sample consisted of peripheral blood. The clonotype comes from a woman aged 25 to 45 who had recovered from COVID-19. The gene calls are TRBV28 and TRBJ1-1, with 7 bases that match TRBD1. Written as DNA, the CDR3 is TGTGCCAGCAGTCCCGGACAGGAACAAGGGACTGAAGCTTTCTTT. Translating gives CASSPGQEQGTEAFF.